Following are 15 T cell receptor beta chains from one sample sequenced in a study of blood T cell repertoires in COVID-19. The repertoire was sequenced with immunoSEQ multiplex PCR; TCRdb's copy has only in-frame clones and lacks some. The sample holds fewer than 200,000 clones, roughly 86% seen once. The sequenced sample was peripheral blood. Source of these receptors: a man aged 35-49 years who had recovered from COVID-19.

This CDR3 is CAGIGGYNEQFF. CDR3 coding DNA: TGTGCCGGGATCGGGGGTTACAATGAGCAGTTCTTC. The chain has TRBV11-3 and TRBJ2-1, with a possible D match to TRBD2 (6 bases). CDR1 is SGHNT and CDR2 is YENEEA in the germline V gene. The length of the CDR3 is 12 residues. V was pared by 11 bases and J by 4 bases, with 12 bases between.

The V and J genes are TRBV3-1 (or the pseudogene TRBV3-2) and TRBJ2-1, with 14 bases identical to TRBD2. V trimming: 4 bases; J trimming: 2 bases; junction bases outside the gene matches: 4. Per the germline V gene, CDR1 is LGHDT and CDR2 is YNNKEL (reference sequence). CDR3 size: 17 residues. CDR3 residues: CASSRGTSGGPYNEQFF. The CDR3, as DNA: TGTGCCAGCAGCCGAGGGACTAGCGGGGGCCCCTACAATGAGCAGTTCTTC.

V is TRBV28 and J is TRBJ2-7; maybe TRBD2 (6 bases). The germline V gene encodes CDR1 MDHEN and CDR2 SYDVKM. CDR3 length: 14 residues. Deletions cut 3 bases from V and 3 bases from J, with 12 bases between. CDR3 protein: CASSFAGRHYEQYF. DNA of the CDR3: TGTGCCAGCAGTTTCGCCGGGAGACACTACGAGCAGTACTTC.

The V and J genes are TRBV28 and TRBJ1-1; D perhaps matches TRBD1 (6 bases). V gave up 6 bases and J gave up 7 bases, with 12 bases separating them. Germline-derived CDR1 and CDR2 are MDHEN and SYDVKM. This CDR3 has 12 amino acids. The CDR3 is CASSSGEDEAFF. The CDR3 DNA reads TGTGCCAGCAGCTCAGGGGAAGATGAAGCTTTCTTT.

V and J are TRBV19 and TRBJ1-3; no clear D gene. The CDR3 length is 15 residues. V lost 0 bases, J lost 0 bases, and 6 bases lay in between. Germline lookup yields CDR1 LNHDA and CDR2 SQIVND (reference sequence). CDR3: CASSIDRNSGNTIYF. The CDR3 coding sequence is TGTGCCAGTAGTATAGACAGGAACTCTGGAAACACCATATATTTT.

The J gene is TRBJ2-2, the V gene TRBV20-1, with 10 bases aligning to TRBD2. The germline CDR1 and CDR2 sequences are DFQATT and SNEGSKA (reference sequence). There are 14 residues in the CDR3. Trimming cost V 3 bases and J 5 bases; bases outside gene matches: 3. The CDR3 sequence is CSASLAGVTGELFF. As DNA, the CDR3 is TGCAGTGCTAGTCTAGCGGGAGTAACCGGGGAGCTGTTTTTT.

This clone showed up just a few times. The chain is built from TRBV3-1 (or the pseudogene TRBV3-2) and TRBJ1-2; no clear D. The length of the CDR3 is 11 residues. Germline assignment: CDR1 LGHDT and CDR2 YNNKEL (reference sequence). V lost 1 base and J 10 bases, leaving 7 bases between the germline ends. The CDR3 spells CASSQGGFYTF. In DNA, the CDR3 is TGTGCCAGCAGCCAAGGCGGGTTCTACACCTTC.

The chain links TRBV5-1 to TRBJ2-7, with TRBD2 matching 9 bases. This CDR3 contains 13 residues. CDR1 is SGHRS, CDR2 YFSETQ, per germline. The junction had 7 bases not matched to a gene; V was cut back by 7 bases and J by 5 bases. Here the CDR3 reads CASQTSGVNEQYF. For the CDR3, the DNA is TGCGCCAGCCAGACTAGCGGCGTGAACGAGCAGTACTTC.

The V and J genes are TRBV5-6 and TRBJ1-1; 7 nucleotides line up with TRBD1. Germline values: CDR1 SGHDT, CDR2 YYEEEE. The CDR3 is made up of 13 amino acids. The J segment lost 3 bases and the V segment lost 3 bases, leaving 2 bases of the junction unmatched. The CDR3 DNA reads as TGTGCCAGCAGCTCAACAGGGGACACTGAAGCTTTCTTT. It encodes CASSSTGDTEAFF.

The CDR3 is CASSEPGNNEKLFF. The CDR3 DNA sequence: TGTGCCAGCAGTGAGCCTGGCAACAATGAAAAACTGTTTTTT. The chain employs TRBV25-1 and TRBJ1-4; unclear D gene. CDR1 is MGHDK and CDR2 is SYGVNS in the germline V gene. There are 14 residues in the CDR3. The V end lost 3 bases, the J end lost 5 bases, and 10 bases lay between the germline ends.

The chain links TRBV7-8 to TRBJ1-6; TRBD1 matches 10 bases. The CDR3 consists of 14 residues. V was clipped by 3 bases and J by 14 bases; unmatched bases: 7. Germline assignment: CDR1 SGHVS and CDR2 FQNEAQ. The CDR3 coding sequence is TGTGCCAGCAGCTTCGGACAGGGGGGGTTCGCCCTCCACTTT. Amino acids: CASSFGQGGFALHF.

The V gene is TRBV5-5, the J gene TRBJ2-1, with a tentative D call TRBD1 (5 bases). The CDR3 consists of 15 residues. With 4 bases removed from V and 6 bases from J, the gap between germline ends came to 17 bases. Per the germline V gene, CDR1 is SGHKS and CDR2 is YYEKEE (reference sequence). The CDR3 region has the DNA TGTGCCAGCAGCCCGGGTCCTAGGGGTCCCAATGAGCAGTTCTTC. It encodes CASSPGPRGPNEQFF.

The V gene is TRBV6-5, the J gene TRBJ2-3; TRBD2 aligns across 15 bases. From germline, CDR1 is MNHEY and CDR2 SVGAGI. This CDR3 is built from 15 residues. The V and J ends lost 10 bases and 6 bases, in that order; junction bases with no gene match: 8. The CDR3 here is CATEGLAGGVDTQYF. The CDR3 nucleotides read TGTGCCACCGAGGGACTAGCGGGAGGAGTGGATACGCAGTATTTT.

This chain joins TRBV9 and TRBJ1-1, with D possibly being TRBD1 (6 bases). The length of the CDR3 is 13 residues. Between the trimmed V and J ends, which lost 3 bases and 3 bases, there was a span of 9 bases. The V gene's germline CDR1 is SGDLS and CDR2 YYNGEE. CDR3 DNA: TGTGCCAGCAGCGAGGGGGTATACACTGAAGCTTTCTTT. It yields the protein CASSEGVYTEAFF.

The V and J genes are TRBV19 and TRBJ2-5; tentative D call: TRBD2 (7 bases). The V end lost 0 bases, the J end lost 6 bases, and 11 bases lay between the germline ends. Germline V lookup: CDR1 LNHDA, CDR2 SQIVND (reference sequence). This CDR3 region has 14 residues. Here the CDR3 DNA reads TGTGCCAGTAGTATAGAACAGGGAGGGCAGACCCAGTACTTC. This sequence encodes CASSIEQGGQTQYF. The entire variable domain, with the rest obtained from reference TRBV19 and TRBJ2-5, is as follows: DGGITQSPKYLFRKEGQNVTLSCEQNLNHDAMYWYRQDPGQGLRLIYYSQIVNDFQKGDIAEGYSVSREKKESFPLTVTSAQKNPTAFYLCASSIEQGGQTQYFGPGTRLLVL.